This section outlines one T cell receptor (beta chain) sequence together with its context. Its antigen is still unknown. It was with 60 Vbeta and 13 Jbeta primers that the PCR ran. TCRdb keeps only in-frame clones here, not all; method: immunoSEQ multiplex PCR. The sample lists approximately 100,000 clones; roughly 80% were seen once. From germline, CDR1 is SGHVS and CDR2 FNYEAQ. CDR3 length equals 14 residues. The ends were cut back, 4 bases at V and 0 bases at J, with 9 bases in the middle. The data belong to a study of cytomegalovirus exposure and HLA in healthy donors. Study-wide results and caveats: When analyzed later, a missense DCLRE1C variant was found to be linked to TCR beta V- and J-gene trimming. TCR sequences were mostly rare, though some public TCRs occurred in many donors. The investigators catalogued some 150 TCR beta chains as cytomegalovirus-associated. Analyses of presence/absence relied on an assumption of roughly uniform sequencing depth across donors.

The receptor's source is a male donor in good health and CMV-seropositive. This chain uses TRBV7-6 with TRBJ2-5; no clear D gene. The sample taken for sequencing was PBMCs. The CDR3 sequence is CASSWHRDQETQYF. DNA of the CDR3: TGTGCCAGCAGCTGGCACCGGGACCAAGAGACCCAGTACTTC.